Following are 8 T cell receptor beta chains from one sample sequenced in a study of vaccination effects on CD4 cells after COVID-19. For these receptors, no antigen is known. Sequencing was performed with immunoSEQ multiplex PCR; in TCRdb, only in-frame clones are kept and a portion is missing. The repertoire consists of some 63,000 clones, with 65% to 75% occurring once and the leading ten covering around a quarter. Investigators separated out CD4+ T cells once 9 to 11 days of culture had passed. The sample in question was CD4+ T cells from PBMCs cultured without peptide, obtained before COVID-19 vaccination. The receptors originated from a human donor who had a prior SARS-CoV-2 infection.

This chain joins TRBV12-3 or TRBV12-4 and TRBJ2-5; possibly TRBD1 for D (5 bases). V lost 3 bases to trimming and J lost 5 bases, with 10 bases between them. The CDR3 loop spans 13 amino acids. The CDR3 coding sequence is TGTGCCAGCAGTTTTGTGGGGCTGGAGACCCAGTACTTC. Encoded protein: CASSFVGLETQYF.

The chain links TRBV7-8 to TRBJ2-5; perhaps D is TRBD1 or TRBD2 (5 bases each). Germline V lookup: CDR1 SGHVS, CDR2 FQNEAQ. This CDR3 comprises 14 residues. Trimming took 4 bases from V and 5 from J, leaving 14 bases between them. DNA of the CDR3: TGTGCCAGCAGCTCCCTTCGGGGCGCCGAGACCCAGTACTTC. Protein product: CASSSLRGAETQYF.

The V call is TRBV18, the J call TRBJ2-7; 11 positions agree with TRBD1. Trimming removed 2 bases from V and 3 bases from J; junction bases left unmatched: 3. The CDR3 totals 15 residues. Germline assignment: CDR1 KGHSH and CDR2 LQKENI. The DNA for the CDR3 is TGTGCCAGCTCACCATTGGGACAGGGGGGCTACGAGCAGTACTTC. Amino acids: CASSPLGQGGYEQYF.

The V call is TRBV27, the J call TRBJ2-3; D possibly uses TRBD1 or TRBD2 (6 bases each). This CDR3 is 18 amino acids long. V was pared by 5 bases and J by 4 bases, with 25 bases between. Germline V CDR1 and CDR2: MNHEY, SMNVEV (reference sequence). The CDR3 reads CASSKRRGVAGEADTQYF. The DNA for the CDR3 is TGTGCCAGCAGTAAACGTCGTGGGGTAGCAGGGGAGGCAGATACGCAGTATTTT.

V usage is TRBV19 and J usage is TRBJ1-5; no definite D call. This CDR3 has 13 amino acids. Trimming pared 4 bases from V and 6 bases from J, leaving 10 bases between. Germline lookup yields CDR1 LNHDA and CDR2 SQIVND (reference sequence). The CDR3 sequence: CASSKRSGQPQHF. DNA of the CDR3: TGTGCCAGTAGTAAAAGGAGTGGTCAGCCCCAGCATTTT.

J is TRBJ2-7 and V is TRBV14; 7 bases match TRBD1. CDR1 and CDR2 (germline): SGHDN, FVKESK. This CDR3 has 16 amino acids. After removal of 4 bases from V and 5 bases from J, the junction contained 14 bases not matched to a gene. This CDR3 reads CASSPIDRAGPHEQYF. In DNA, the CDR3 is TGTGCCAGCAGCCCAATTGACAGGGCTGGTCCCCACGAGCAGTACTTC.

This clone was counted between two and nine times. The rearrangement joins TRBV5-1 to TRBJ1-2; 12 bases fit TRBD1. CDR1 and CDR2 (germline): SGHRS, YFSETQ. The CDR3 is made up of 16 amino acids. The J segment lost 7 bases and the V segment lost 3 bases, leaving 10 bases of the junction unmatched. DNA for the CDR3: TGCGCCAGCAGCTCGCACGGGACAGGGGGCTCAGTTGGCTACACCTTC. Translation: CASSSHGTGGSVGYTF. Combining the CDR3 with reference TRBV5-1 and TRBJ1-2 gives the whole variable domain KAGVTQTPRYLIKTRGQQVTLSCSPISGHRSVSWYQQTPGQGLQFLFEYFSETQRNKGNFPGRFSGRQFSNSRSEMNVSTLELGDSALYLCASSSHGTGGSVGYTFGSGTRLTVV.

This sequence joins TRBV9 and TRBJ2-3; perhaps D is TRBD1 or TRBD2 (5 bases each). Looked up from germline, CDR1 is SGDLS and CDR2 is YYNGEE. There are 19 residues in the CDR3. Between the trimmed V and J ends, which lost 4 bases and 1 base, there was a span of 25 bases. Here the CDR3 DNA reads TGTGCCAGCAGCCCGCACTCGGGAACAGGATTTCTAGGCACAGATACGCAGTATTTT. It translates to CASSPHSGTGFLGTDTQYF.